This is a list of T cell receptor beta chains from one sample in a study of graft-versus-host responses after intestinal transplantation. Sequenced by immunoSEQ multiplex PCR; TCRdb stores in-frame clones only, minus some. The repertoire holds several thousand clones, with roughly 24% as singletons. The material was alloreactive CD4+ T cells from a mixed lymphocyte reaction culture, obtained before transplantation. The receptor source for this set is a human patient who was an organ donor for intestinal transplantation. Both conserved end residues are part of each CDR3. A D gene is named only where the DNA matches it firmly. Clone size is given for some rows only: seen once, a few or many times, or a class if the clone is expanded.

d_call,j_call,clone_size,v_call,cdr3_aa,cdr3_nt
TRBD2,TRBJ2-7,medium-sized,TRBV7-9,CASSLGTSGRAYEQYF,TGTGCCAGCAGCTTAGGGACTAGCGGGAGGGCCTACGAGCAGTACTTC
.,TRBJ2-1,.,TRBV7-2,CASSLAGPYNEQFF,TGTGCCAGCAGCTTAGCCGGCCCATACAATGAGCAGTTCTTC
.,TRBJ2-2,.,TRBV6-6,CASSYYRAATGELFF,TGTGCCAGCAGTTATTACAGGGCGGCCACCGGGGAGCTGTTTTTT
TRBD1,TRBJ2-7,few,TRBV6-1,CASRRQGASGEQYF,TGTGCCAGCAGAAGACAGGGGGCGTCCGGCGAGCAGTACTTC
.,TRBJ1-2,.,TRBV5-1,CASKVLPVRKTYGYTF,TGCGCCAGCAAAGTACTACCGGTTCGAAAGACCTATGGCTACACCTTC
.,TRBJ2-3,.,TRBV6-6,CASIGGVRADTQYF,TGTGCCAGCATTGGGGGAGTTAGGGCAGATACGCAGTATTTT
TRBD2,TRBJ2-1,few,TRBV6-5,CASSLSGSSYNEQFF,TGTGCCAGCAGTCTCAGCGGGAGCTCCTACAATGAGCAGTTCTTC
.,TRBJ2-1,.,TRBV7-3,CASSLKGGEVNEQFF,TGTGCCAGCAGCTTAAAAGGGGGAGAGGTGAATGAGCAGTTCTTC
.,TRBJ1-2,few,TRBV28,CASSPGHPYGYTF,TGTGCCAGCAGTCCCGGACACCCCTATGGCTACACCTTC
.,TRBJ2-7,.,TRBV6-5,CASSGTGRSSYEQYF,TGTGCCAGCAGTGGGACGGGCCGGAGCTCCTACGAGCAGTACTTC
.,TRBJ2-7,.,TRBV7-8,CASSYAPSYEQYF,TGTGCCAGCAGCTACGCTCCGAGCTACGAGCAGTACTTC
TRBD1,TRBJ1-2,few,TRBV10-1,CASSEFQGVRNTF,TGCGCCAGCAGTGAGTTTCAGGGGGTCCGAAACACCTTC
.,TRBJ1-4,.,TRBV7-3,CASSLETTNEKLFF,TGTGCCAGCAGCTTGGAAACAACTAATGAAAAACTGTTTTTT
.,TRBJ1-1,few,TRBV18,CASSPGGNTEACF,TGTGCCAGCTCACCGGGGGGGAACACTGAAGCTTGCTTT
.,TRBJ1-1,medium-sized,TRBV19,CASTNFRRVEAFF,TGTGCCAGCACCAACTTCAGGAGGGTCGAAGCTTTCTTT
.,TRBJ1-5,.,TRBV6-5,CASSYLAGNQPQHF,TGTGCCAGCAGTTACTTGGCAGGCAATCAGCCCCAGCATTTT
TRBD2,TRBJ2-3,.,TRBV7-6,CASSYLAGSWVDTQYF,TGTGCCAGCAGCTACCTAGCGGGATCATGGGTAGATACGCAGTATTTT
.,TRBJ1-1,.,TRBV5-4,CASSQDPQAKAFF,TGTGCCAGCAGCCAAGATCCACAGGCTAAAGCTTTCTTT
.,TRBJ1-1,.,TRBV28,CASSYRALGTEAFF,TGTGCCAGCAGTTACAGGGCTCTTGGCACTGAAGCTTTCTTT
.,TRBJ2-4,.,TRBV6-5,CASSPMAGAKNIQYF,TGTGCCAGCAGCCCCATGGCGGGTGCCAAAAACATTCAGTACTTC
.,TRBJ1-1,few,TRBV7-9,CASSQDTVAAREAFF,TGTGCCAGCAGCCAAGATACGGTAGCAGCGAGAGAAGCTTTCTTT
TRBD1,TRBJ1-2,.,TRBV28,CASSLSGQSYGYTF,TGTGCCAGCAGTTTATCGGGACAGAGCTATGGCTACACCTTC
TRBD1,TRBJ1-1,few,TRBV29-1,CSVERDRGYNTEAFF,TGCAGCGTTGAAAGGGACAGGGGGTATAACACTGAAGCTTTCTTT
TRBD1,TRBJ2-7,few,TRBV30,CAWSPRGSSYEQYF,TGTGCCTGGAGTCCCAGGGGGAGCTCCTACGAGCAGTACTTC